These 9 T cell receptor beta chains originate from one sample sequenced in a study of blood T cell repertoires in COVID-19. This table comes from immunoSEQ multiplex PCR, and its TCRdb copy is limited to in-frame clones, with some not included. Of 150,000 to 200,000 clones in the sample, approximately 83% were seen once. The sample taken for sequencing was peripheral blood. These receptors all stem from a woman of 80 years or more with acute or convalescent COVID-19.

The CDR3 region has the DNA TGCAGCGTTTTAGCGGGGGAAACCGGGGAGCTGTTTTTT. Its translation: CSVLAGETGELFF. This chain joins TRBV29-1 and TRBJ2-2, with 9 bases matching TRBD2. J lost 5 bases, V lost 5 bases, and 3 bases had no gene match. This CDR3 spans 13 amino acids. Per germline, CDR1 SQVTM and CDR2 ANQGSEA.

V usage is TRBV21-1 and J usage is TRBJ2-5; no check of the table's D call, TRBD2, against the DNA was made. TRBV21-1 counts as a pseudogene. The CDR3 has 13 residues. The CDR3: CASSKGREETQYF. The CDR3 DNA sequence: TGTGCCAGCAGCAAAGGGAGAGAGGAGACCCAGTACTTC.

The chain couples TRBV9 to TRBJ1-4; TRBD1 matches at 7 bases. The CDR3 has 17 amino acids. Germline V CDR1 and CDR2: SGDLS, YYNGEE. After removal of 3 bases from V and 5 bases from J, the junction contained 13 bases not matched to a gene. The CDR3: CASSAGQVVTPNEKLFF. The CDR3 coding sequence is TGTGCCAGCAGCGCCGGACAGGTCGTAACTCCAAATGAAAAACTGTTTTTT.

V and J are TRBV30 and TRBJ2-2; 8 bases align to TRBD1. The ends lost 4 bases at V and 5 bases at J; junction bases unmatched: 3. The CDR3 totals 13 residues. Germline CDR1 is GTSNPN and CDR2 is SVGIG (reference sequence). The CDR3 region is CAWTDRATGELFF. The CDR3 DNA reads TGTGCCTGGACGGACAGGGCGACCGGGGAGCTGTTTTTT.

The genes are TRBV19 and TRBJ1-6; 7 nucleotides align to TRBD1. This CDR3 region has 14 residues. V lost 3 bases and J lost 7; bases outside the gene matches: 3. Germline CDR1 is LNHDA and CDR2 is SQIVND (reference sequence). The CDR3 sequence: CASSIAGGNSPLHF. CDR3 nucleotide sequence: TGTGCCAGTAGTATTGCAGGGGGGAATTCACCCCTCCACTTT.

J is TRBJ2-2 and V is TRBV5-1, with 11 positions matching TRBD1. CDR1 is SGHRS, CDR2 YFSETQ, per germline. Trimming took 6 bases from V and 4 from J; bases not matched to a gene: 5. CDR3 size: 15 residues. The CDR3 sequence is CASISGTGGTGELFF. For the CDR3, the DNA is TGCGCCAGCATCTCCGGGACAGGGGGCACCGGGGAGCTGTTTTTT.

The J gene is TRBJ1-3, the V gene TRBV10-3; weak D call: TRBD1 (6 bases). Trimming stripped 4 bases from V and 4 bases from J, with 11 bases between. This CDR3 is built from 14 residues. Germline CDR1 and CDR2: ENHRY and SYGVKD. The CDR3 sequence is CAISGQAQGNTIYF. The CDR3, as DNA: TGTGCCATCAGTGGACAGGCGCAAGGAAACACCATATATTTT.

The chain is built from TRBV12-5 and TRBJ2-5, with TRBD2 matching 7 bases. Germline V gene lookup returns CDR1 LGHNT and CDR2 FRNRAP. V gave up 3 bases and J gave up 4 bases; unmatched junction bases: 11. This CDR3 is built from 16 residues. In DNA, the CDR3 is TGTGCTAGTGGTTTCGTACTGGCGGGAGCTGTAGAGACCCAGTACTTC. The encoded protein is CASGFVLAGAVETQYF.

This clone was seen only a few times. The chain uses TRBV6-2 or TRBV6-3 and TRBJ1-4; no firm D call. Per the germline V gene, CDR1 is MNHEY and CDR2 is SVGEGT. The CDR3 contains 15 residues. The germline V and J ends were trimmed by 0 bases and 4 bases, with 9 bases remaining between them. CDR3 DNA sequence: TGTGCCAGCAGTTACTCTACGCGGTTTAATGAAAAACTGTTTTTT. Translated, it gives CASSYSTRFNEKLFF.